This TCR beta chain was captured in a study of a mutant IDH1 vaccine in newly diagnosed glioma. Study context: Most had both radiotherapy and temozolomide beforehand; others had only one.

Regarding this clone: What it recognizes is unknown.

Sequencing was performed with immunoSEQ multiplex PCR; in TCRdb, only in-frame clones are kept and a portion is missing. The sample consists of roughly 32,000 clones, almost 80% of them appearing once. The time point denotes: week 35, safety follow-up. Doses consisted of 300 ug of mutant IDH1 20-mer peptide each, paired with topical imiquimod. General study points: Induction of immune responses by the vaccine occurred in about 95% of patients.

This CDR3 comprises 15 residues. V lost 6 bases to trimming and J lost 7 bases; unmatched junction nucleotides: 10. The germline V gene encodes CDR1 MNHNY and CDR2 SVGAGI (reference sequence). The source was PBMCs, collected from a glioma patient whose treatment included an IDH1 peptide vaccine. This chain joins TRBV6-6 and TRBJ2-2, with 8 bases identical to TRBD1. The receptor's source is a woman aged 25 to 39 with glioma. Some clones in this sample may be carry-over from other donors' samples. The CDR3: CASSRGTGGGGELFF. CDR3 nucleotides: TGTGCCAGCAGCCGGGGGACAGGAGGAGGCGGGGAGCTGTTTTTT.